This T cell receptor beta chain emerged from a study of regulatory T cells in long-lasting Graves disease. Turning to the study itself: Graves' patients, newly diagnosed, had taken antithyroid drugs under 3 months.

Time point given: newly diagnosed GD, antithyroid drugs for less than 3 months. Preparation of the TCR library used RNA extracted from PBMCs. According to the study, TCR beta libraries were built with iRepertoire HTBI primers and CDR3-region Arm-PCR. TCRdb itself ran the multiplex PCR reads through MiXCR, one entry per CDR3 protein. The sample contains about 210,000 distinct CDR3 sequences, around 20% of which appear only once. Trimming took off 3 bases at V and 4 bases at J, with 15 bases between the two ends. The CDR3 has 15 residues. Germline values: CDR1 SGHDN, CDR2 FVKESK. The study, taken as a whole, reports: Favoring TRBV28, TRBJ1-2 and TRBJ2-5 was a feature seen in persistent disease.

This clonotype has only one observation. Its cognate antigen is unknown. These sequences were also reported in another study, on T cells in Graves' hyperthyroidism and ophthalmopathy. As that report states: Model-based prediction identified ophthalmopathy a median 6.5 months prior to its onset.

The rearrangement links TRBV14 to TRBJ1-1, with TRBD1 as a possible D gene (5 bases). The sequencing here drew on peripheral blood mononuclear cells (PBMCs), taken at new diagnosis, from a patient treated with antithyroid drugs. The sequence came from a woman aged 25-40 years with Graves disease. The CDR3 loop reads CASSHFQGLVTEAFF. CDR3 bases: TGTGCCAGCAGCCACTTCCAGGGTTTGGTCACTGAAGCTTTCTTT.